The clone carrying this T cell receptor beta chain turned up a few times. The antigen is not known. Method: immunoSEQ multiplex PCR; TCRdb's copy keeps in-frame clones and lacks some. The sample shows nearly 35,000 clones, about 91% of them seen only once. Trimming removed 2 bases from V and 8 bases from J, with 9 bases in between. Germline V gene sequence: CDR1 ENHRY, CDR2 SYGVKD. CDR3 length equals 13 residues. The data derive from a study of T cells in localized non-small cell lung cancer. Overall study results and limits: The greatest T cell clonality was found in uninvolved adjacent lung (higher than in tumor).

The clonotype was recovered from a female donor older than 55 with stage II lung adenocarcinoma. J is TRBJ1-4 and V is TRBV10-3; D is unresolved. The source was peripheral blood mononuclear cells, collected before any cancer treatment. This chain's CDR3 is CAISEVGYEKLFF. In nucleotides, the CDR3 is TGTGCCATCAGTGAGGTTGGTTACGAAAAACTGTTTTTT.